These T cell receptor beta chains were read from a single sample in a study of Graves' ophthalmopathy and Graves' hyperthyroidism. MiXCR was run by TCRdb on the multiplex PCR reads, yielding one entry per CDR3 protein. The sample lists about 740,000 distinct CDR3 sequences; roughly two fifths were seen once. Sequenced sample: peripheral blood. The receptor set was obtained from an adult man with Graves' ophthalmopathy. Both conserved end residues are part of each CDR3. D genes are given only for firm matches. Clone size is given for some rows only: seen once, a few or many times, or a class if the clone is expanded.

TRBD2 | TRBJ2-5 | TRBV20-1 | NA | CSASLAEVQETQYF | TGCAGTGCTAGTCTAGCGGAGGTTCAAGAGACCCAGTACTTC
NA | TRBJ1-1 | TRBV20-1 | many | CSARSLNGAFF | TGCAGTGCGCGTAGCCTTAACGGAGCTTTCTTT
NA | TRBJ1-2 | TRBV19 | many | CASRESGNYGYTF | TGTGCCAGTAGAGAATCGGGGAACTATGGCTACACCTTC
NA | TRBJ2-5 | TRBV19 | few | CASSIQTQETQYF | TGTGCCAGTAGTATCCAGACCCAAGAGACCCAGTACTTC
NA | TRBJ1-1 | TRBV2 | NA | CASSSQSGLVTTEPLNGEAFF | TGTGCCAGCAGTAGCCAAAGCGGGTTGGTCACGACAGAACCCCTGAATGGTGAAGCTTTCTTT
NA | TRBJ1-1 | TRBV7-3 | NA | CASSPNLDEGTEAFF | TGCGCCAGCAGCCCCAACCTGGACGAAGGCACTGAAGCTTTCTTT
TRBD1 | TRBJ1-1 | TRBV20-1 | NA | CSAAGGLPEAFF | TGCAGTGCGGCAGGGGGATTGCCTGAAGCTTTCTTT
TRBD2 | TRBJ2-5 | TRBV11-3 | NA | CASSLDRGTSGRALETQYF | TGTGCCAGCAGCTTAGATCGAGGAACTAGCGGGAGGGCCTTGGAGACCCAGTACTTC
TRBD2 | TRBJ2-7 | TRBV19 | NA | CASSSSGTYNYERYF | TGTGCCAGCAGCTCTAGCGGGACATACAACTACGAGCGGTACTTC
TRBD2 | TRBJ2-5 | TRBV20-1 | NA | CSARSSGRATETQYF | TGCAGTGCTAGGTCCAGCGGGAGGGCCACGGAGACCCAGTACTTC
TRBD2 | TRBJ2-5 | TRBV5-4 | NA | CASSLVHASGEETQYF | TGTGCCAGCAGCTTAGTCCACGCTAGCGGGGAAGAGACCCAGTACTTC
NA | TRBJ1-1 | TRBV7-3 | NA | CATLADPKEGPLNTEAFF | TGTGCCACCCTCGCAGACCCTAAAGAGGGGCCGTTGAACACTGAAGCTTTCTTT
TRBD1 | TRBJ2-7 | TRBV5-8 | NA | CASSFDGDSNYEQYF | TGTGCCAGCAGCTTTGATGGGGACAGCAACTACGAGCAGTACTTC
NA | TRBJ2-7 | TRBV9 | NA | CASSPTLRGGEYEQYF | TGTGCCAGCAGCCCCACTTTGAGGGGCGGTGAGTACGAGCAGTACTTC
TRBD1 | TRBJ2-5 | TRBV7-2 | NA | CASRRTGVETQYF | TGTGCCAGCAGACGAACAGGGGTGGAGACCCAGTACTTC
NA | TRBJ2-7 | TRBV27 | NA | CASSLSWRGSYEQYF | TGTGCCAGCAGTTTATCGTGGAGGGGGAGCTACGAGCAGTACTTC
TRBD1 | TRBJ1-5 | TRBV4-3 | NA | CASSQGQGADQPQHF | TGCGCCAGCAGCCAAGGGCAGGGGGCCGATCAGCCCCAGCATTTT
TRBD1 | TRBJ2-7 | TRBV6-5 | NA | CASLRDRFTGEQYF | TGTGCCAGCCTAAGGGACAGATTCACCGGGGAGCAGTACTTC
TRBD2 | TRBJ2-7 | TRBV2 | NA | CATYGRVASYEQYF | TGTGCCACCTACGGGAGGGTAGCTTCCTACGAGCAGTACTTC
NA | TRBJ1-1 | TRBV7-6 | NA | CASSLWAGSENTEAFF | TGTGCCAGCAGCCTATGGGCGGGGAGTGAGAACACTGAAGCTTTCTTT
NA | TRBJ1-2 | TRBV7-9 | many | CASSPSQGSTYGYTF | TGTGCCAGCAGCCCCAGCCAGGGGTCGACCTATGGCTACACCTTC
NA | TRBJ2-7 | TRBV2 | NA | CASSEAWGVSIAYEQYF | TGTGCCAGCAGTGAAGCTTGGGGGGTTAGTATTGCCTACGAGCAGTACTTC
TRBD1 | TRBJ1-4 | TRBV29-1 | NA | CSVPTGDEKLFF | TGCAGCGTTCCGACAGGGGATGAAAAACTGTTTTTT
NA | TRBJ1-5 | TRBV29-1 | NA | CSVTTQSNQPQHF | TGCAGCGTTACTACTCAGAGCAATCAGCCCCAGCATTTT
NA | TRBJ1-5 | TRBV20-1 | many | CSAGDRNQPQHF | TGCAGTGCTGGCGACCGCAATCAGCCCCAGCATTTT
TRBD1 | TRBJ2-2 | TRBV24-1 | NA | CATSTTFPGQGATGELFF | TGTGCCACCAGTACCACATTCCCGGGACAGGGGGCTACCGGGGAGCTGTTTTTT
TRBD1 | TRBJ1-5 | TRBV20-1 | few | CSASRQGYSVQPQHF | TGCAGTGCTAGTCGACAGGGTTATTCGGTACAGCCCCAGCATTTT
NA | TRBJ2-3 | TRBV25-1 | few | CASSEYKAGDTDTQYF | TGTGCCAGCAGTGAATACAAGGCAGGAGACACAGATACGCAGTATTTT
TRBD1 | TRBJ1-5 | TRBV19 | many | CASSRQGSNQPQHF | TGTGCCAGTAGTCGACAGGGTAGCAATCAGCCCCAGCATTTT
NA | TRBJ1-5 | TRBV7-9 | NA | CASSALTGPNQPQHF | TGTGCCAGCAGCGCTCTAACAGGGCCCAATCAGCCCCAGCATTTT